This T cell receptor beta chain originates from a study of T cells in tuberculosis. Germline lookup yields CDR1 SGHTA and CDR2 FQGNSA. The CDR3 consists of 15 residues. V lost 1 base and J 4 bases, leaving 13 bases between the germline ends. Cells were sorted from thawed PBMC rested overnight and stained with GMM-loaded CD1B tetramer, viability dye and anti-CD3. The lipid loaded on the CD1B tetramers was C32 glucose monomycolate from Rhodococcus equi. Generated by immunoSEQ multiplex PCR, the TCRdb table keeps only in-frame clones and is missing some. Among about 58,000 clones listed, 88% were seen once.

V is TRBV7-2 and J is TRBJ1-1, with D tentatively TRBD1 (6 bases). The origin of this receptor is an adult woman with latent tuberculosis. The source material was CD1b-GMM tetramer-negative cells sorted from PBMCs. The CDR3 bases are TGTGCCAGCAGCTTAGTCGTGCAGGGGTCCACTGAAGCTTTCTTT. It encodes CASSLVVQGSTEAFF.